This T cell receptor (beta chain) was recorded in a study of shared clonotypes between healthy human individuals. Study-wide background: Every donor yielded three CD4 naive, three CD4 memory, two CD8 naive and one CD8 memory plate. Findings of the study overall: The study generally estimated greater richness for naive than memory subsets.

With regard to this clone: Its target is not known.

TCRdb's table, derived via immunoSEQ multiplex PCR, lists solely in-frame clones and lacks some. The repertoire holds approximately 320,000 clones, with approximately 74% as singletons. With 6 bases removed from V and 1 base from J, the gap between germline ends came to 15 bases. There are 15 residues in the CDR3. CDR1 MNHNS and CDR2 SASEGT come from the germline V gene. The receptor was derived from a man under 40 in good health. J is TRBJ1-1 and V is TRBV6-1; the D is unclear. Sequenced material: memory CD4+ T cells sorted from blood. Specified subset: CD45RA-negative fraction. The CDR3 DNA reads TGTGCCAGCAGAAGTGGGTTGGCGCAGAACACTGAAGCTTTCTTT. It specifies CASRSGLAQNTEAFF.